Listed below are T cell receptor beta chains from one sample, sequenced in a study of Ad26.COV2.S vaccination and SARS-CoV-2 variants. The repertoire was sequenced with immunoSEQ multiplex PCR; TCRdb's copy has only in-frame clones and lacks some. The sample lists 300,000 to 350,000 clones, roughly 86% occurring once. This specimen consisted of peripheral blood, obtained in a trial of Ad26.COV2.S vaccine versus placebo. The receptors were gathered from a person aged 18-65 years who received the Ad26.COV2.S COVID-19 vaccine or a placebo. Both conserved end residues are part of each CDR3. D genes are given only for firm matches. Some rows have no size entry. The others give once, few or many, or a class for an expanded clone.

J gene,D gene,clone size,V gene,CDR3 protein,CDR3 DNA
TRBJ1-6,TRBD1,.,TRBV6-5,CASISPGQMNSPLHF,TGTGCCAGCATCTCTCCGGGACAGATGAATTCACCCCTCCACTTT
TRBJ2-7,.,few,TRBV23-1,CASSLGHSYEQYF,TGCGCCAGCAGTCTAGGTCACTCGTACGAGCAGTACTTC
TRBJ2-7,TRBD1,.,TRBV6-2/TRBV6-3,CASSNGDSASYEQYF,TGTGCCAGCAGTAATGGGGACAGTGCCTCCTACGAGCAGTACTTC
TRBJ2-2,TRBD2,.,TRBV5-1,CASSSRLAGHPAANTGELFF,TGCGCCAGCAGCTCCCGACTAGCGGGGCATCCTGCAGCGAACACCGGGGAGCTGTTTTTT
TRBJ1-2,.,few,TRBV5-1,CASSQGPSELGYTF,TGCGCCAGCAGCCAAGGGCCATCGGAGCTTGGCTACACCTTC
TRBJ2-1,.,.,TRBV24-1,CATSEGGFYNEQFF,TGTGCCACCAGTGAAGGGGGATTTTACAATGAGCAGTTCTTC
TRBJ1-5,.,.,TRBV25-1,CASSLVGQQNQPQHF,TGTGCCAGCAGCCTCGTAGGACAGCAGAATCAGCCCCAGCATTTT
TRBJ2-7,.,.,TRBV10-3,CAISVSSHEQYF,TGTGCCATCAGTGTCAGTTCCCACGAGCAGTACTTC
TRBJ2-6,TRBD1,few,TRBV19,CASSPGQGVWDGANVLTF,TGTGCCAGTAGTCCGGGACAGGGGGTTTGGGATGGGGCCAACGTCCTGACTTTC
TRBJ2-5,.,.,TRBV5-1,CASRPNINQETQYF,TGCGCCAGCAGGCCAAACATAAATCAAGAGACCCAGTACTTC
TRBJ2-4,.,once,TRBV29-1,CSVFVPGLNIQYF,TGCAGCGTTTTCGTCCCGGGGTTGAACATTCAGTACTTC
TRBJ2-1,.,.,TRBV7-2,CASSLGGASVYNEQFF,TGTGCCAGCAGCTTAGGTGGAGCTAGTGTCTACAATGAGCAGTTCTTC
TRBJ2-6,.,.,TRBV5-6,CASSSEGSGANVLTF,TGTGCCAGCAGCTCGGAAGGGTCTGGGGCCAACGTCCTGACTTTC
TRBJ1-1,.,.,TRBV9,CASSVLRDTEAFF,TGTGCCAGCAGCGTACTCAGGGACACTGAAGCTTTCTTT
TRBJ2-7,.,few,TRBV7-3,CASSLFGGPYEQYF,TGTGCCAGCAGCTTATTCGGAGGCCCCTACGAGCAGTACTTC
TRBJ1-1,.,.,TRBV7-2,CASSLSGAGRNEAFF,TGTGCCAGCAGCTTATCAGGGGCCGGCCGAAATGAAGCTTTCTTT
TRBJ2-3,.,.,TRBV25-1,CASSDTSSTDTQYF,TGTGCCAGCAGTGACACGAGTAGCACAGATACGCAGTATTTT
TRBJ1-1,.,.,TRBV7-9,CASSLGPPVVNTEAFF,TGTGCCAGCAGCTTAGGTCCCCCAGTTGTGAACACTGAAGCTTTCTTT
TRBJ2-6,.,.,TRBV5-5,CASSLRFTSLSSGANVLTF,TGTGCCAGCAGCTTACGTTTTACCAGCCTAAGCTCTGGGGCCAACGTCCTGACTTTC
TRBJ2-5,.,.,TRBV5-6,CASSLGGGSPGGTQYF,TGTGCCAGCAGCTTGGGCGGGGGCTCCCCGGGTGGGACCCAGTACTTC
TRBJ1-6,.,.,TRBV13,CASSSDPNSPLHF,TGTGCCAGCAGCTCAGATCCAAATTCACCCCTCCACTTT
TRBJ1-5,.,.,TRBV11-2,CASSLRGYSNQPQHF,TGTGCCAGCAGCTTGCGGGGTTATAGCAATCAGCCCCAGCATTTT
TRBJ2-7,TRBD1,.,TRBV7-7,CASSLDFPGQGSSYEQYF,TGTGCCAGCAGCTTAGACTTTCCGGGACAGGGCTCTTCCTACGAGCAGTACTTC
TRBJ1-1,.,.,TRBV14,CASSQDQGEFTEAFF,TGTGCCAGCAGCCAAGATCAGGGAGAGTTTACCGAAGCTTTCTTT
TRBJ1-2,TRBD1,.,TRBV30,CASDRAGGYTF,TGTGCCTCTGACAGGGCTGGGGGCTACACCTTC
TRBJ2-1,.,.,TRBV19,CASSMWRRGNNEQFF,TGTGCCAGTAGTATGTGGCGGCGGGGAAACAATGAGCAGTTCTTC
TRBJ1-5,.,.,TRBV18,CASSPLGGQPQHF,TGTGCCAGCTCACCACTTGGGGGCCAGCCCCAGCATTTT
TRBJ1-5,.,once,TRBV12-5,CASGLVLPPQHF,TGTGCTAGTGGTTTGGTACTTCCGCCCCAGCATTTT
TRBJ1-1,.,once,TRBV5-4,CASSRQDRKNTEAFF,TGTGCCAGCAGCCGACAGGATAGAAAGAACACTGAAGCTTTCTTT
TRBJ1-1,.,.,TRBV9,CASSVVSGKNTEAFF,TGTGCCAGCAGCGTAGTGTCCGGGAAGAACACTGAAGCTTTCTTT
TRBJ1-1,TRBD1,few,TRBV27,CASSSGQGSNTEAFF,TGTGCCAGCAGTTCTGGACAGGGGTCGAACACTGAAGCTTTCTTT
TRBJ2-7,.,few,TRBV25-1,CASSEYGPGSRGEQYF,TGTGCCAGCAGTGAATATGGTCCGGGGTCTAGGGGCGAGCAGTACTTC
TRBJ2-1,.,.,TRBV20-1,CSASEGGELYNEQFF,TGCAGTGCTAGTGAGGGGGGAGAGCTCTACAATGAGCAGTTCTTC
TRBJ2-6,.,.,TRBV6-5,CASSSSSGANVLTF,TGTGCCAGCAGCTCGAGCTCTGGGGCCAACGTCCTGACTTTC
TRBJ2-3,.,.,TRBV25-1,CASSDYSSSTDTQYF,TGTGCCAGCAGTGACTACAGTTCTAGCACAGATACGCAGTATTTT
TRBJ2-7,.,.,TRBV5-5,CASSLGKGLYYEQYF,TGTGCCAGCAGCTTGGGGAAGGGGCTCTACTACGAGCAGTACTTC
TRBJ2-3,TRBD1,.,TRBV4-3,CASSGPGTGGDTQYF,TGCGCCAGCAGCGGACCAGGGACAGGGGGAGATACGCAGTATTTT
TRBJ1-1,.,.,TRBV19,CASSGRGEKAEAFF,TGTGCCAGTAGTGGCCGCGGGGAGAAGGCTGAAGCTTTCTTT
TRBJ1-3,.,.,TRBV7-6,CASSLVVMGRLSGNTIYF,TGTGCCAGCAGCTTAGTGGTAATGGGCAGGCTATCTGGAAACACCATATATTTT
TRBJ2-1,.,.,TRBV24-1,CATSPGRRGLSSYNEQFF,TGTGCCACCAGTCCGGGTCGAAGGGGATTAAGCTCCTACAATGAGCAGTTCTTC
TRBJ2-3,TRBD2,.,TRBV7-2,CASRSLAGGSPPDTQYF,TGTGCCAGCAGATCACTAGCGGGGGGGTCTCCCCCAGATACGCAGTATTTT
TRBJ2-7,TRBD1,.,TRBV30,CAGRQGNYEQYF,TGTGCCGGAAGACAGGGGAACTACGAGCAGTACTTC
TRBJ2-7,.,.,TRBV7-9,CASSLPSEGNEQYF,TGTGCCAGCAGCTTACCCTCTGAAGGGAACGAGCAGTACTTC
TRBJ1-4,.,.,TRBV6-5,CASSSTWTATNEKLFF,TGTGCCAGCAGTTCGACATGGACAGCAACTAATGAAAAACTGTTTTTT
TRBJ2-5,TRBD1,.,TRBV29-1,CSGTDRTTQETQYF,TGCAGCGGAACGGACAGGACGACGCAAGAGACCCAGTACTTC
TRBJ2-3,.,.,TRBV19,CASSNTGGTDTQYF,TGTGCCAGTAGTAACACGGGGGGCACAGATACGCAGTATTTT
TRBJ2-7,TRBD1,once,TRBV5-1,CASSNDGTGGFWASYEQYF,TGCGCCAGCAGTAATGACGGGACAGGGGGTTTTTGGGCGTCCTACGAGCAGTACTTC
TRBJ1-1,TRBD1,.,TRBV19,CASTPGQGLAFF,TGTGCCAGTACTCCGGGACAGGGTTTAGCTTTCTTT
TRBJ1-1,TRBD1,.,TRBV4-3,CASRQGAWNTEAFF,TGCGCCAGCAGGCAGGGGGCCTGGAACACTGAAGCTTTCTTT
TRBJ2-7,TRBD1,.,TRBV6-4,CAMGGQGNSYEQYF,TGTGCCATGGGGGGACAGGGGAACTCCTACGAGCAGTACTTC
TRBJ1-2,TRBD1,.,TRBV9,CASSPDRGSYGYTF,TGTGCCAGCAGCCCGGACAGGGGAAGCTATGGCTACACCTTC
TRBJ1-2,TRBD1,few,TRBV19,CASSIGQGYGYTF,TGTGCCAGTAGTATCGGACAGGGGTATGGCTACACCTTC
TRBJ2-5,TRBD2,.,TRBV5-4,CASSLDSGAKGETQYF,TGTGCCAGCAGCTTGGATAGCGGGGCCAAAGGAGAGACCCAGTACTTC